What follows describes a single TCR beta chain. The target of this receptor is not known. Per-base quality was not reported, and no clone a single base away is much larger than it. The immunoSEQ Assay, a bias-controlled multiplex PCR, was used to amplify TCRbeta CDR3 regions from genomic DNA. Turning to the authors' computational methods: Within the assay, amplification of reference gene primers was used to estimate how many nucleated cells each sample contained. To quantify the absolute abundance of each unique TCRbeta CDR3 rearrangement, sequence reads were collapsed and filtered. For each sample, productive Simpson clonality was calculated as the square root of Simpson's diversity index across productive rearrangements. TCRdb mirrors the immuneACCESS table, restricted to in-frame sequences. Some clones are absent from its copies; in checked studies, under half trace to an unresolved V gene, and the reason for the others is unknown. V and J calls and clone size are copied from that table; D and trimming were computed from the DNA. This sample gives about 150,000 clones in total; roughly 76% of them show up just once. The top ten clonotypes cover 6.5% to 8.5% of the sample.

The germline V gene sets CDR1 to LGHNA and CDR2 to YNFKEQ. V and J are truncated by 3 bases and 0 bases respectively, leaving an intervening sequence of 9 bases. Including cysteine and phenylalanine, the CDR3 has 16 amino acids. Kept here is only the CDR3 DNA, which spans 48 bases and is read in frame from base 1. Whole blood was collected in K2EDTA tubes by collaborating institutions according to the institutions' own protocols. For TCRbeta analysis, collaborator samples were shipped as frozen whole blood, as isolated PBMCs, or as DNA extracted from either sample type. The data were taken from a study of blood T cell repertoires in COVID-19 (dated by TCRdb to the early 2020s). With regard to the full study: Samples from collaborators originated in the United States, Italy and Spain and spanned both the acute and convalescent phases of COVID-19. A freely available public database, intended as a resource for researchers studying the immune response to SARS-CoV-2, is where the repertoires were released. The prospective study material was composed of cDNA or gDNA derived from T cells, B-cell-depleted T cells, or PBMCs. The samples were drawn from the first 160 participants of the ongoing ImmuneRACE study and from some 1,300 subjects provided by 6 global collaborators. HLA class I and class II types, where available, came from metadata supplied by the sample provider rather than from assay-based typing. The dataset comprised deeply sampled blood TCRbeta repertoires from subjects exposed to, actively infected with, or recovered from COVID-19. A de-identified subject ID, COVID-19 status, age in years and sex were almost always included in the sample metadata. Findings and caveats that apply to the study as a whole: The amount of clinical and demographic metadata varied by source and participant and was provided uncurated.

What was sequenced was peripheral blood. This receptor was obtained from a human donor with acute or convalescent COVID-19. The donor label of this sample is uncertain. Rearrangement joined TRBV4-2 to TRBJ2-6; tentative D gene TRBD1, with 5 bases matching. For the CDR3, the sequence is CASSHLGASGANVLTF. The DNA is TGTGCCAGCAGCCATCTTGGGGCCTCTGGGGCCAACGTCCTGACTTTC.